The present TCR beta chain was sequenced within a study of blood T cell repertoires in COVID-19. Study background: Samples of COVID-19 (acute and convalescent) were obtained from the United States, Italy and Spain.

Assay: immunoSEQ multiplex PCR; the TCRdb copy retains only in-frame clones and omits some. The profile shows roughly 230,000 clones, about 91% of them singletons. In germline, CDR1 is SGHKS, CDR2 YYEKEE (reference sequence). This CDR3 has 15 amino acids. The V end lost 1 base, the J end lost 2 bases, and 12 bases lay between the germline ends. The TCR was taken from a woman in her 40s who had recovered from COVID-19. The specimen sequenced was peripheral blood. V gene TRBV5-5 combines with J gene TRBJ1-2, with D possibly TRBD1 on 6 matching bases. CDR3 bases: TGTGCCAGCAGCTTGTCCGGGACACAAAACTATGGCTACACCTTC. This gives the protein CASSLSGTQNYGYTF.